The 32 T cell receptor beta chains in this list originate from one sample, sequenced in a study of T-cell reconstitution after alpha-beta-depleted transplantation in children. Molecular barcoding with unique molecular identifiers was used for the TCRbeta library. TCRdb itself ran the PCR reads through MiXCR, one entry per CDR3 protein. Of almost 400,000 distinct CDR3 sequences in the sample, over 20% were seen once. The starting material was PBMCs from the stem cell graft donor, obtained from the stem cell graft. The receptors were sampled from a human donor who donated a stem cell graft to a child with acute myeloid leukemia.

This chain uses TRBV10-3 with TRBJ2-1, with unresolved D. The germline V gene encodes CDR1 ENHRY and CDR2 SYGVKD. Trimming took off 3 bases at V and 9 bases at J, with 6 bases between the two ends. The CDR3 is 11 residues long. The CDR3 is CAISDRAEQFF. The CDR3 bases are TGTGCCATCAGTGACCGGGCTGAGCAGTTCTTC.

This clonotype was observed a few times. This chain links TRBV5-1 with TRBJ2-5; 8 nucleotides align to TRBD2. J was trimmed by 6 bases and V by 4 bases; bases with no gene match: 17. Looked up from germline, CDR1 is SGHRS and CDR2 is YFSETQ. CDR3 size: 17 residues. Written as DNA, the CDR3 is TGCGCCAGCAGCCCAGCTAGCGGGTCCTCTCCCGGGAAGACCCAGTACTTC. Its protein product is CASSPASGSSPGKTQYF. The entire variable domain, with the rest obtained from reference TRBV5-1 and TRBJ2-5, is as follows: KAGVTQTPRYLIKTRGQQVTLSCSPISGHRSVSWYQQTPGQGLQFLFEYFSETQRNKGNFPGRFSGRQFSNSRSEMNVSTLELGDSALYLCASSPASGSSPGKTQYFGPGTRLLVL.

V usage is TRBV18 and J usage is TRBJ1-5; D not resolved. The CDR3 totals 11 residues. Per the germline V gene, CDR1 is KGHSH and CDR2 is LQKENI. The ends were cut back, 3 bases at V and 8 bases at J, with 5 bases in the middle. The CDR3 nucleotides read TGTGCCAGCTCACCCGAGGAGCCCCAGCATTTT. As protein: CASSPEEPQHF.

In its sample, this clonotype was seen a few times. The chain uses TRBV12-3 or TRBV12-4 and TRBJ2-1, with D possibly matching TRBD2 (7 bases). CDR3 length: 14 amino acids. Trimming stripped 3 bases from V and 6 bases from J, with 12 bases between. DNA of the CDR3: TGTGCCAGCAGTTTTGTGGGAGGGGGCAATGAGCAGTTCTTC. Its translation: CASSFVGGGNEQFF.

This clonotype occurred a few times. This chain connects TRBV7-9 to TRBJ2-3; weak D call: TRBD2 (6 bases). The V and J ends lost 5 bases and 0 bases respectively, with 12 bases between them. CDR1 and CDR2 (germline): SEHNR, FQNEAQ (reference sequence). There are 15 residues in the CDR3. CDR3 DNA sequence: TGTGCCAGCAGCCGACGGGAGTCTAGCACAGATACGCAGTATTTT. This gives the protein CASSRRESSTDTQYF. Using reference TRBV7-9 and TRBJ2-3 for the parts outside the CDR3, the full variable domain is DTGVSQNPRHKITKRGQNVTFRCDPISEHNRLYWYRQTLGQGPEFLTYFQNEAQLEKSRLLSDRFSAERPKGSFSTLEIQRTEQGDSAMYLCASSRRESSTDTQYFGPGTRLTVL.

The rearrangement links TRBV7-9 to TRBJ2-1; no clear D gene. V lost 2 bases and J 4 bases, leaving 6 bases between the germline ends. This CDR3 has 13 amino acids. In germline, CDR1 is SEHNR, CDR2 FQNEAQ (reference sequence). The CDR3: CASSLPRYNEQFF. DNA for the CDR3: TGTGCCAGCAGCTTACCCCGATACAATGAGCAGTTCTTC.

The CDR3 here is CSARDRVGGSTDTQYF. In DNA, the CDR3 is TGCAGTGCTAGAGATAGGGTGGGCGGTAGCACAGATACGCAGTATTTT. The rearrangement links TRBV20-1 to TRBJ2-3; D unclear. Germline CDR1 DFQATT, CDR2 SNEGSKA (reference sequence). Between the trimmed V and J ends, which lost 0 bases and 0 bases, there was a span of 13 bases. This CDR3 spans 16 amino acids.

This chain links TRBV27 with TRBJ2-5, with D possibly matching TRBD2 (6 bases). V dropped 2 bases and J dropped 5 bases, with 9 bases sitting between them. The CDR3 consists of 13 residues. Germline loops: CDR1 MNHEY, CDR2 SMNVEV (reference sequence). CDR3 nucleotide sequence: TGTGCCAGCAGTTTAAGCGGGTGGGAGACCCAGTACTTC. Amino acid sequence: CASSLSGWETQYF.

This chain joins TRBV7-3 and TRBJ2-1; 8 nucleotides line up with TRBD2. The CDR3 extends over 14 amino acids. V trimming: 5 bases; J trimming: 7 bases; junction bases outside the gene matches: 7. The germline V gene has CDR1 SGHTA and CDR2 FQGTGA. For the CDR3, the DNA is TGTGCCAGCAGCCCCAATAGCGGGATAAATGAGCAGTTCTTC. It translates to CASSPNSGINEQFF.

V usage is TRBV11-3 and J usage is TRBJ2-3; no definite D call. The V gene's germline CDR1 is SGHNT and CDR2 YENEEA. The CDR3 spans 15 residues. V lost 5 bases to trimming and J lost 4 bases, with 16 bases between them. CDR3 sequence reads: CASSPLLAEADTQYF. The CDR3 nucleotides read TGTGCCAGCAGCCCACTCTTAGCTGAGGCAGATACGCAGTATTTT.

V gene TRBV13 combines with J gene TRBJ2-3; TRBD2 aligns across 8 bases. The CDR3 sequence is 14 residues long. V dropped 3 bases and J dropped 5; count of bases not matched to a gene: 4. Germline lookup yields CDR1 PRHDT and CDR2 FYEKMQ (reference sequence). CDR3 nucleotides: TGTGCCAGCAGCTTGGGGACTAGAGGAGATACGCAGTATTTT. This encodes CASSLGTRGDTQYF.

This clonotype was seen at least ten times. The V call is TRBV28, the J call TRBJ2-2; tentative D call: TRBD2 (6 bases). This CDR3 has 17 amino acids. Germline CDR1 is MDHEN and CDR2 is SYDVKM. V gave up 3 bases and J gave up 2 bases, with 16 bases separating them. CDR3 protein: CASSLPYGGINTGELFF. The CDR3 DNA is TGTGCCAGCAGTTTGCCTTATGGGGGGATTAACACCGGGGAGCTGTTTTTT.

A few counts support this clonotype. CDR3 amino acids: CASSPLTGRVYF. In DNA, the CDR3 is TGTGCCAGCAGCCCCCTGACAGGGCGGGTGTATTTT. The rearrangement uses TRBV12-3 or TRBV12-4 and TRBJ1-3; 7 nucleotides align to TRBD1. CDR3 length: 12 residues. Losses at the gene ends were 6 bases for V and 16 bases for J; bases not matched to a gene: 12.

In nucleotides, the CDR3 is TGTGCCAGCAGCTCCCTGGAACAGGGGACCGCGTTCTTT. This encodes CASSSLEQGTAFF. The chain employs TRBV28 and TRBJ1-1; 7 nucleotides align to TRBD1. Germline-derived CDR1 and CDR2 are MDHEN and SYDVKM. The trim removed 6 bases at V and 14 bases at J, leaving 15 bases unmatched. The CDR3 sequence is 13 residues long.

This clonotype was picked up a small number of times. J is TRBJ2-3 and V is TRBV6-2 or TRBV6-3, with 14 bases fitting TRBD2. Germline V CDR1 and CDR2: MNHEY, SVGEGT. The CDR3 contains 17 residues. The junction had 8 bases not matched to a gene; V was cut back by 6 bases and J by 3 bases. The CDR3 is CASRPRTSGRRTDTQYF. CDR3 sequence (DNA): TGTGCCAGCAGACCCCGGACTAGCGGGAGGCGGACAGATACGCAGTATTTT.

This clonotype came up a few times. The chain carries TRBV18 and TRBJ1-5; weak D call: TRBD1 (6 bases). The CDR3 is 15 amino acids. Trimming took off 4 bases at V and 6 bases at J, with 16 bases between the two ends. Per germline, CDR1 KGHSH and CDR2 LQKENI. The CDR3 is CASSQGVVSGQPQHF. DNA of the CDR3: TGTGCCAGCTCACAGGGGGTCGTGAGCGGTCAGCCCCAGCATTTT.

V is TRBV12-3 or TRBV12-4 and J is TRBJ2-2; D is unresolved. Trimming left V 4 bases short and J 4 bases short, with 7 bases between. The CDR3 contains 13 residues. CDR3 amino acids: CASSSGTTGELFF. The CDR3 DNA is TGTGCCAGCAGTTCCGGCACCACCGGGGAGCTGTTTTTT.

This clonotype showed up just a few times. The CDR3 DNA is TGTGCCAGCAGTTTATCAGGGATCGGGACTAATGAAAAACTGTTTTTT. Protein sequence: CASSLSGIGTNEKLFF. The chain joins TRBV12-3 or TRBV12-4 to TRBJ1-4; perhaps TRBD1 as D (5 bases). The germline V and J ends were trimmed by 2 bases and 2 bases, with 12 bases remaining between them. The CDR3 spans 16 residues.

The gene calls are TRBV12-3 or TRBV12-4 and TRBJ2-1, with TRBD1 matching 8 bases. The CDR3 sequence is 15 residues long. V gave up 5 bases and J gave up 6 bases; unmatched junction bases: 9. The CDR3 spells CASSPQGARSNEQFF. The DNA of the CDR3 is TGTGCCAGCAGTCCGCAGGGGGCGCGGTCCAATGAGCAGTTCTTC.

The rearrangement uses TRBV27 and TRBJ2-3, with D tentatively TRBD1 (5 bases). The V gene's germline CDR1 is MNHEY and CDR2 SMNVEV (reference sequence). Trimming shortened V by 6 bases and J by 0 bases, and 16 bases separated the two germline ends. The CDR3 is 16 amino acids. The CDR3, as DNA: TGTGCCAGCAGGAATTACAGGACCTTTAGCACAGATACGCAGTATTTT. This sequence encodes CASRNYRTFSTDTQYF.

This clonotype was counted between two and nine times. A single base separates this from a much larger clone, so it may be a read error. The chain is built from TRBV29-1 and TRBJ1-2; no firm D call. CDR3 size: 10 residues. Per the germline V gene, CDR1 is SQVTM and CDR2 is ANQGSEA. Trimming cost V 3 bases and J 6 bases, with 5 bases left between them. CDR3 in DNA: TGCAGCGTTGACGAGAATGGCTACACCTTC. This translates into CSVDENGYTF.

This clonotype was recorded many times. One junction end does not reproduce the germline sequence, and a read error may be involved. V and J are TRBV12-3 or TRBV12-4 and TRBJ1-2; D remains unclear. The CDR3 sequence is 14 residues long. CDR3 DNA sequence: TGTGCCAGCAGATTAGACACCTCCTTCTATGGCTACACCTTC. As protein: CASRLDTSFYGYTF.

The rearrangement links TRBV15 to TRBJ2-2; D possibly uses TRBD1 or TRBD2 (5 bases each). The CDR3 runs to 14 residues. Trimming left V 8 bases short and J 0 bases short, with 10 bases between. Germline CDR1 reads LNHNV; CDR2 reads YYDKDF (reference sequence). As DNA, the CDR3 is TGTGCCACCCAGGGACGGTCGAACACCGGGGAGCTGTTTTTT. It yields the protein CATQGRSNTGELFF. Supplemented by reference TRBV15 and TRBJ2-2, the full variable domain reads DAMVIQNPRYQVTQFGKPVTLSCSQTLNHNVMYWYQQKSSQAPKLLFHYYDKDFNNEADTPDNFQSRRPNTSFCFLDIRSPGLGDTAMYLCATQGRSNTGELFFGEGSRLTVL.

This clonotype was detected a few times. The V call is TRBV7-8, the J call TRBJ2-3; 9 bases match TRBD2. CDR3 length: 16 residues. V lost 1 base and J lost 4; bases outside the gene matches: 6. In germline, CDR1 is SGHVS, CDR2 FQNEAQ. The CDR3 loop is CASSLGVAGAADTQYF. CDR3 nucleotide sequence: TGTGCCAGCAGCTTAGGGGTAGCGGGAGCAGCAGATACGCAGTATTTT.

This clonotype appeared many times. The genes are TRBV12-3 or TRBV12-4 and TRBJ2-1; 7 nucleotides agree with TRBD2. The V segment lost 3 bases and the J segment 6 bases; nucleotides outside the gene matches: 2. CDR3 size: 13 residues. CDR3 sequence: CASSFRGSNEQFF. The CDR3 bases are TGTGCCAGCAGTTTCCGCGGGAGCAATGAGCAGTTCTTC.

This clonotype was counted only a few times. This chain uses TRBV20-1 with TRBJ2-7; 10 nucleotides agree with TRBD1. Per the germline V gene, CDR1 is DFQATT and CDR2 is SNEGSKA (reference sequence). V trimming: 3 bases; J trimming: 3 bases; junction bases outside the gene matches: 11. CDR3 size: 16 residues. The CDR3 loop is CSASKTGGTYYYEQYF. CDR3 bases: TGCAGTGCTAGCAAGACAGGGGGCACCTACTACTACGAGCAGTACTTC.

This chain connects TRBV7-2 to TRBJ2-7, with D perhaps TRBD1 (5 bases). Germline V gives CDR1 SGHTA, CDR2 FQGNSA. Trimming removed 6 bases at V and 2 bases at J, with 20 bases between. There are 16 residues in the CDR3. CDR3 amino acids: CASSPSLTQAAYEQYF. CDR3 DNA: TGTGCCAGCAGTCCCTCCCTCACACAGGCCGCCTACGAGCAGTACTTC.

J is TRBJ2-6 and V is TRBV4-2; tentatively, D is TRBD1 (6 bases). Between the trimmed V and J ends, which lost 0 bases and 0 bases, there was a span of 9 bases. This CDR3 comprises 17 residues. The germline CDR1 and CDR2 sequences are LGHNA and YNFKEQ. The CDR3 is CASSQDRQDSGANVLTF. The CDR3 DNA reads TGTGCCAGCAGCCAAGACCGACAGGACTCTGGGGCCAACGTCCTGACTTTC.

This clonotype was seen a few times. The chain carries TRBV24-1 and TRBJ2-3; D not certain. Germline V CDR1 and CDR2: KGHDR, SFDVKD. Trimming left V 8 bases short and J 4 bases short, with 12 bases between. The CDR3 loop spans 13 amino acids. The CDR3: CATKGRVSDTQYF. In DNA form, the CDR3 reads TGTGCCACCAAAGGTCGGGTTTCAGATACGCAGTATTTT.

The sample holds a few counts of this clonotype. The chain combines TRBV6-6 with TRBJ1-1; D is unclear. The length of the CDR3 is 12 residues. Germline lookup yields CDR1 MNHNY and CDR2 SVGAGI (reference sequence). Deletions cut 8 bases from V and 1 base from J, with 8 bases between. CDR3 protein: CASAGGNTEAFF. The CDR3 coding sequence is TGTGCCAGCGCCGGCGGGAACACTGAAGCTTTCTTT.

This clonotype was observed many times. This sequence joins TRBV6-5 and TRBJ2-7, with 11 nucleotides matching TRBD2. From germline, CDR1 is MNHEY and CDR2 SVGAGI. This CDR3 contains 16 residues. V was clipped by 0 bases and J by 9 bases; unmatched bases: 10. This CDR3 is CASSYSGLAASRGQYF. The DNA for the CDR3 is TGTGCCAGCAGTTACTCGGGACTAGCGGCCTCCCGGGGGCAGTACTTC.

This clonotype was observed many times. V gene TRBV3-1 combines with J gene TRBJ2-7, with D tentatively TRBD1 or TRBD2 (5 bases each). The CDR3 runs to 14 residues. Germline CDR1 reads LGHDT; CDR2 reads YNNKEL (reference sequence). V shed 0 bases and J shed 8 bases, with 14 bases lying between them. The CDR3 nucleotides are TGTGCCAGCAGCCAAGACCACCTCTCGGGGCAGCAGTACTTC. This sequence encodes CASSQDHLSGQQYF.